These 23 T cell receptor beta chains share one sample of origin, sequenced in a study of response to subunit inactivated influenza vaccine. TCRdb used MiXCR to reprocess the RT-PCR reads, holding one entry per CDR3 protein. The table lists fewer than 650,000 distinct CDR3 sequences, roughly 13% of them singletons, with roughly 14% in the top ten. The sequenced sample was PBMCs from blood, obtained 45 days after vaccination. The receptors here all came from a man in his fifties or sixties who received an inactivated influenza vaccine.

This chain connects TRBV12-5 to TRBJ2-1; either TRBD1 or TRBD2 may supply D (5 bases each). This CDR3 region has 13 residues. Between the trimmed V and J ends, which lost 8 bases and 7 bases, there was a span of 15 bases. CDR1 is LGHNT, CDR2 FRNRAP, per germline. The CDR3 loop is CASRPPGRNEQFF. Written as DNA, the CDR3 is TGTGCTAGTCGACCCCCGGGACGTAATGAGCAGTTCTTC.

This sequence joins TRBV6-1 and TRBJ2-1; D assignment may be TRBD1 or TRBD2 (5 bases each). Germline V CDR1 and CDR2: MNHNS, SASEGT. Trimming removed 8 bases from V and 10 bases from J, with 24 bases in between. This CDR3 contains 15 residues. CDR3 amino acids: CASVRVGPGGWEQFF. CDR3 DNA: TGTGCCAGCGTCCGAGTGGGGCCCGGAGGATGGGAGCAGTTCTTC.

This clonotype was recorded a few times. This chain connects TRBV20-1 to TRBJ2-7, with TRBD1 as a possible D gene (7 bases). Per the germline V gene, CDR1 is DFQATT and CDR2 is SNEGSKA (reference sequence). With 4 bases removed from V and 2 bases from J, the gap between germline ends came to 12 bases. CDR3 size: 13 residues. CDR3 region: CSATGRGAYEQYF. The CDR3 nucleotides are TGCAGTGCTACGGGCAGGGGGGCCTACGAGCAGTACTTC.

The gene calls are TRBV14 and TRBJ2-2; D unresolved. Germline values: CDR1 SGHDN, CDR2 FVKESK. The CDR3 runs 16 residues. V was pared by 3 bases and J by 3 bases, with 14 bases between. The CDR3 DNA reads TGTGCCAGCAGCCATTGGGATGGGCGAGACACCGGGGAGCTGTTTTTT. It translates to CASSHWDGRDTGELFF.

The chain is built from TRBV3-1 and TRBJ2-7; TRBD1 aligns across 8 bases. Germline loops: CDR1 LGHDT, CDR2 YNNKEL (reference sequence). The CDR3 totals 15 residues. The J segment lost 3 bases and the V segment lost 7 bases, leaving 11 bases of the junction unmatched. The CDR3 sequence is CASTHTGTGFYEQYF. For the CDR3, the DNA is TGTGCCAGCACCCATACCGGGACAGGTTTCTACGAGCAGTACTTC.

CDR3 DNA: TGTGCCAGCAGTACCGGAAGGGCGGGGGAGCAGTACTTC. Encoded protein: CASSTGRAGEQYF. This chain links TRBV27 with TRBJ2-7; D possibly corresponds to TRBD2 (6 bases). The CDR3 totals 13 residues. Trimming stripped 5 bases from V and 7 bases from J, with 15 bases between. CDR1 MNHEY and CDR2 SMNVEV come from the germline V gene (reference sequence).

The chain joins TRBV27 to TRBJ1-1; 7 bases agree with TRBD1. V gave up 2 bases and J gave up 4 bases; unmatched junction bases: 7. This CDR3 spans 15 amino acids. The germline V gene has CDR1 MNHEY and CDR2 SMNVEV (reference sequence). CDR3 nucleotide sequence: TGTGCCAGCAGTTTAGACAGGGCCGGACCCACTGAAGCTTTCTTT. The encoded protein is CASSLDRAGPTEAFF.

This chain uses TRBV4-3 with TRBJ2-1; maybe TRBD2 (5 bases). The germline V gene has CDR1 LGHNA and CDR2 YSLEER. Deletions cut 0 bases from V and 3 bases from J, with 12 bases between. CDR3 length equals 16 residues. The CDR3 protein is CASSQDRVGSYNEQFF. CDR3 bases: TGCGCCAGCAGCCAAGATAGGGTAGGGAGCTACAATGAGCAGTTCTTC.

V gene TRBV6-5 combines with J gene TRBJ2-6, with D tentatively TRBD1 (6 bases). In germline, CDR1 is MNHEY, CDR2 SVGAGI. This CDR3 has 17 amino acids. The V end was cut by 2 bases, the J end by 1 base, with 12 bases between. CDR3 sequence (DNA): TGTGCCAGCAGTTACCGGACAGTTGAATCTGGGGCCAACGTCCTGACTTTC. Encoded protein: CASSYRTVESGANVLTF.

The chain links TRBV7-3 to TRBJ2-1; D is perhaps TRBD2 (6 bases). There are 15 residues in the CDR3. V was trimmed by 4 bases and J by 6 bases, leaving 16 bases between them. Germline loops: CDR1 SGHTA, CDR2 FQGTGA. For the CDR3, the DNA is TGTGCCAGCAGCTCCGGGACTCCCTTTATCAATGAGCAGTTCTTC. It encodes CASSSGTPFINEQFF.

There are many counts of this clonotype. The J gene is TRBJ2-2, the V gene TRBV4-3; 8 nucleotides match TRBD2. The CDR3 consists of 16 residues. V gave up 0 bases and J gave up 6 bases; unmatched junction bases: 6. Germline lookup yields CDR1 LGHNA and CDR2 YSLEER. The CDR3 sequence is CASSQDEREIAGELFF. The CDR3 nucleotides are TGCGCCAGCAGCCAAGATGAGCGGGAGATAGCCGGGGAGCTGTTTTTT.

In its sample, this clonotype was seen a few times. The V and J genes are TRBV9 and TRBJ1-6; D gene uncertain. V gave up 0 bases and J gave up 6 bases, with 10 bases separating them. The CDR3 sequence is 15 residues long. In germline, CDR1 is SGDLS, CDR2 YYNGEE. The CDR3: CASSVDPSGNSPLHF. The DNA for the CDR3 is TGTGCCAGCAGCGTAGACCCGAGCGGTAATTCACCCCTCCACTTT.

This clonotype turned up a few times. The V and J genes are TRBV28 and TRBJ1-2; D perhaps matches TRBD1 (6 bases). Germline V CDR1 and CDR2: MDHEN, SYDVKM. Trimming took 6 bases from V and 6 from J, leaving 17 bases between them. The CDR3 runs 14 residues. As DNA, the CDR3 is TGTGCCAGCAGGGATCCAGGGGAATGGGATGGCTACACCTTC. Its translation: CASRDPGEWDGYTF.

This clonotype appeared many times. The chain combines TRBV20-1 with TRBJ2-3, with TRBD2 matching over 11 bases. This CDR3 has 15 residues. Germline loops: CDR1 DFQATT, CDR2 SNEGSKA (reference sequence). J gave up 2 bases and V 6 bases, and 7 bases lay outside the gene matches. CDR3 in DNA: TGCAGTGCAACCCCGACTAGCGGGACCACAGATACGCAGTATTTT. This sequence encodes CSATPTSGTTDTQYF.

The CDR3 DNA is TGTGCCAGCAGTACGGGACCAGACAGGGATACGCAGTATTTT. It encodes CASSTGPDRDTQYF. This chain connects TRBV6-1 to TRBJ2-3; D perhaps matches TRBD1 (6 bases). CDR1 MNHNS and CDR2 SASEGT come from the germline V gene. The CDR3 runs to 14 residues. V was cut by 5 bases and J by 6 bases, with 15 bases left in between.

This clonotype was detected ten times or more. The J gene is TRBJ1-5, the V gene TRBV14; D is perhaps TRBD1 (5 bases). The CDR3 contains 17 residues. Trimming cost V 0 bases and J 0 bases, with 12 bases left between them. Germline CDR1 SGHDN, CDR2 FVKESK. CDR3 region: CASSQDGGAGSNQPQHF. The CDR3 DNA is TGTGCCAGCAGCCAAGATGGGGGTGCGGGTAGCAATCAGCCCCAGCATTTT.

This clonotype has more than one count but fewer than ten. V is TRBV11-2 and J is TRBJ1-1; the D gene is possibly TRBD1 (6 bases). The V gene's germline CDR1 is SGHAT and CDR2 FQNNGV. V dropped 4 bases and J dropped 1 base, with 10 bases sitting between them. The CDR3 length is 14 residues. DNA for the CDR3: TGTGCCAGCAGCTACCTGGACAGGAACACTGAAGCTTTCTTT. It encodes CASSYLDRNTEAFF. The whole variable domain, filled in from reference TRBV11-2 and TRBJ1-1, reads EAGVAQSPRYKIIEKRQSVAFWCNPISGHATLYWYQQILGQGPKLLIQFQNNGVVDDSQLPKDRFSAERLKGVDSTLKIQPAKLEDSAVYLCASSYLDRNTEAFFGQGTRLTVV.

This clonotype has just a few counts. This rearrangement joins TRBV7-2 to TRBJ2-2; TRBD2 matches at 8 bases. Trimming took 5 bases from V and 5 from J; bases not matched to a gene: 10. Germline-derived CDR1 and CDR2 are SGHTA and FQGNSA. This CDR3 spans 16 amino acids. The DNA for the CDR3 is TGTGCCAGCAGCCCAGCGACAGCGGGGGTTACCGGGGAGCTGTTTTTT. It codes for CASSPATAGVTGELFF.

The genes are TRBV5-1 and TRBJ2-1, with 8 bases aligning to TRBD1. The CDR3 extends over 20 amino acids. Germline loops: CDR1 SGHRS, CDR2 YFSETQ. V trimming: 1 base; J trimming: 0 bases; junction bases outside the gene matches: 15. The CDR3: CASSLFSGTGQSSSYNEQFF. In nucleotides, the CDR3 is TGCGCCAGCAGCTTGTTCTCCGGGACAGGTCAAAGTAGCTCCTACAATGAGCAGTTCTTC. Combining the CDR3 with reference TRBV5-1 and TRBJ2-1 gives the whole variable domain KAGVTQTPRYLIKTRGQQVTLSCSPISGHRSVSWYQQTPGQGLQFLFEYFSETQRNKGNFPGRFSGRQFSNSRSEMNVSTLELGDSALYLCASSLFSGTGQSSSYNEQFFGPGTRLTVL.

This clonotype was observed a few times. The rearrangement links TRBV4-3 to TRBJ2-1, with 11 bases aligning to TRBD2. The V gene's germline CDR1 is LGHNA and CDR2 YSLEER. With 0 bases clipped from V and 8 bases from J, the junction kept 15 bases outside the gene matches. This CDR3 contains 19 residues. The CDR3 protein is CASSQDLKRGASGRYEQFF. Written as DNA, the CDR3 is TGCGCCAGCAGCCAAGATCTAAAGCGAGGGGCTAGCGGGAGGTATGAGCAGTTCTTC.

This clonotype was seen many times. This chain uses TRBV5-1 with TRBJ2-3, with 12 bases fitting TRBD1. This CDR3 spans 15 amino acids. CDR1 is SGHRS and CDR2 is YFSETQ in the germline V gene. The V gene end was trimmed by 3 bases and the J gene end by 6 bases; junction bases not matched to a gene: 5. CDR3 sequence (DNA): TGCGCCAGCAGCTCCGGGACAGGGGGCCAGGATACGCAGTATTTT. The encoded protein is CASSSGTGGQDTQYF.

The rearrangement links TRBV12-3 or TRBV12-4 to TRBJ1-2, with TRBD1 matching over 7 bases. CDR3 length equals 13 residues. The V and J ends lost 7 bases and 7 bases, in that order; junction bases with no gene match: 9. CDR3 nucleotides: TGTGCCAGCACCGACAGGGTCGTTGGTGGCTACACCTTC. It is translated as CASTDRVVGGYTF.

The chain has TRBV7-3 and TRBJ2-1; tentative D call: TRBD2 (5 bases). Between the trimmed V and J ends, which lost 1 base and 6 bases, there was a span of 13 bases. The CDR3 length is 15 residues. CDR1 and CDR2 (germline): SGHTA, FQGTGA. In nucleotides, the CDR3 is TGTGCCAGCAGCTTAATCTCGGCCGGAGGCAATGAGCAGTTCTTC. It codes for CASSLISAGGNEQFF.